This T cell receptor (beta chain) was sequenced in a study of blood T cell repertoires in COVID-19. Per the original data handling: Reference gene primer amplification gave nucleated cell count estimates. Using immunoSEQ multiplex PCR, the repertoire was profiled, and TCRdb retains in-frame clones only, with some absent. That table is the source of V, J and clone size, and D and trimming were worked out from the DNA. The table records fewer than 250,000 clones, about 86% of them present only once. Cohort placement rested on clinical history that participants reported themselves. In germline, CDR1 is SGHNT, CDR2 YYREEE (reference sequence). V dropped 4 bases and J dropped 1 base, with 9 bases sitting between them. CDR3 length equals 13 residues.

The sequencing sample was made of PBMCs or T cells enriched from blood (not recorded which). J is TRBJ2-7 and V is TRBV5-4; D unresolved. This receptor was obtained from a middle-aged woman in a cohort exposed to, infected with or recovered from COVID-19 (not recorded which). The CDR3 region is CASSLSSSYEQYF. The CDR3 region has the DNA TGTGCCAGCAGCCTGAGCTCGTCCTACGAGCAGTACTTC.